The 3 T cell receptor beta chains presented below share a single source sample, sequenced in a study of CD8 T cells in ankylosing spondylitis. TCRdb re-called the 5' RACE reads through MiXCR, storing one row per CDR3 protein. The table has some 30,000 distinct CDR3 sequences, less than 40% seen once. The sample consisted of synovial fluid, either unsorted or a sorted T cell fraction (not recorded which). Receptor source: a male donor with ankylosing spondylitis.

Many counts were recorded for this clonotype. The CDR3 nucleotides read TGTGCCAGCTCAGTCGCGGGGTACAATGAGCAGTTCTTC. It codes for CASSVAGYNEQFF. V usage is TRBV18 and J usage is TRBJ2-1; possible D gene TRBD2, 6 bases. V was pared by 5 bases and J by 4 bases, with 9 bases between. CDR1 is KGHSH, CDR2 LQKENI, per germline. The CDR3 totals 13 residues.

The rearrangement joins TRBV20-1 to TRBJ1-2; D uncertain. V was cut by 0 bases and J by 7 bases, with 24 bases left in between. The CDR3 consists of 17 residues. Germline V gene sequence: CDR1 DFQATT, CDR2 SNEGSKA (reference sequence). The CDR3 coding sequence is TGCAGTGCTAGAGACCCTAGACATAGATATGGAATTGGTGGCTACACCTTC. Translated, it gives CSARDPRHRYGIGGYTF.

This clonotype was detected a few times. This chain links TRBV20-1 with TRBJ2-2; TRBD1 or TRBD2 may be the D gene (5 bases each). CDR3 length: 16 amino acids. The ends were cut back, 0 bases at V and 4 bases at J, with 15 bases in the middle. From germline, CDR1 is DFQATT and CDR2 SNEGSKA (reference sequence). CDR3 region: CSARDLQGEGTGELFF. The CDR3 DNA reads as TGCAGTGCTAGAGATCTCCAGGGTGAGGGCACCGGGGAGCTGTTTTTT.